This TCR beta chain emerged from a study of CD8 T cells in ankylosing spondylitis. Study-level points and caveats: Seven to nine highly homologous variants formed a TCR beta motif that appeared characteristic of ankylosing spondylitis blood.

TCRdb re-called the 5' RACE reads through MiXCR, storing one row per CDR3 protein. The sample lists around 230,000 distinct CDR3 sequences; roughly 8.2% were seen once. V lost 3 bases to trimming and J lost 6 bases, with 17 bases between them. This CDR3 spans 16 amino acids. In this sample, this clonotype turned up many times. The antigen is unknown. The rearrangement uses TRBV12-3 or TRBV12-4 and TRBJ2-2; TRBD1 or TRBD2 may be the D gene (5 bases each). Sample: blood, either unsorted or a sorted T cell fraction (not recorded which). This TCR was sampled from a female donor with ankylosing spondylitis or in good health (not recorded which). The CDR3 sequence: CASSLRPGPRAGELFF. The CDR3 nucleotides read TGTGCCAGCAGTTTGAGGCCGGGACCCAGAGCCGGGGAGCTGTTTTTT.